This TCR beta chain was sequenced during a study of T cell responses to AZD1222 COVID-19 vaccine. Study findings and constraints: Across spike, vaccine-associated CD4 TCRs were found, dominant at 160-218 and 743-854. Sampling that yielded the repertoires occurred only after the peak T cell response.

Points on this clone: Its antigen remains unknown.

Using immunoSEQ multiplex PCR, the repertoire was profiled, and TCRdb retains in-frame clones only, with some absent. The table shows about 150,000 clones, with around 90% occurring only once. V lost 4 bases and J 2 bases, leaving 22 bases between the germline ends. Germline V gives CDR1 LGHDT, CDR2 YNNKEL (reference sequence). This CDR3 has 18 residues. The chain recombines TRBV3-1 (or the pseudogene TRBV3-2) with TRBJ2-3; the D gene could be TRBD1 or TRBD2 (5 bases each). The sequence came from an adult who received the AZD1222 COVID-19 vaccine. The starting material was peripheral blood, obtained 28 days after the second AZD1222 dose. CDR3 sequence (DNA): TGTGCCAGCAGCCCCCACCGAGGGGTGAGGGAGTTCACAGATACGCAGTATTTT. It encodes CASSPHRGVREFTDTQYF.